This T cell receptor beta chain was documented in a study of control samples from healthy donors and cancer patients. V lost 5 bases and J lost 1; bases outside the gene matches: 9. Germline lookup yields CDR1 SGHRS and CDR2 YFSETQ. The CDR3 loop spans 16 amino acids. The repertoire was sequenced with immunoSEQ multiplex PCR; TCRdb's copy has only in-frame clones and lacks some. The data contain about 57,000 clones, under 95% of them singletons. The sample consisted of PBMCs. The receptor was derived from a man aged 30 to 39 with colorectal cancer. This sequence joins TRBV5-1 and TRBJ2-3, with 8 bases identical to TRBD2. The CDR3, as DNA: TGCGCCAGCAGTATTCTAGCAGCGGGGGGCACAGATACGCAGTATTTT. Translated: CASSILAAGGTDTQYF.